This is a list of T cell receptor beta chains from one sample in a study of CD8+CD57+ T cells in acquired aplastic anemia. MiXCR was run by TCRdb on the reads, yielding one entry per CDR3 protein. The sample includes under 150,000 distinct CDR3 sequences, 35% to 50% of them seen just once. Sequences were obtained from sorted CD4+, CD8+, or CD8+CD57+ T cells (not recorded which) from PBMCs. These receptor sequences come from a human donor in good health, serving as a control. Both conserved end residues are part of each CDR3. The D gene is left open where the match is weak. Only some rows state a clone size, as once, few, many or a class for expanded clones.

D gene: .; V gene: TRBV5-1; clone size: many; J gene: TRBJ2-6; CDR3 protein: CASSLASGGERSGANVLTF; CDR3 DNA: TGCGCCAGCAGCTTGGCTTCGGGCGGGGAGCGCTCTGGGGCCAACGTCCTGACTTTC
D gene: TRBD1; V gene: TRBV11-1; clone size: once; J gene: TRBJ2-7; CDR3 protein: CASSLKGQGARGGELYF; CDR3 DNA: TGTGCCAGCAGCTTAAAAGGACAGGGGGCGCGAGGCGGGGAGCTGTACTTC
D gene: TRBD2; V gene: TRBV7-7; clone size: once; J gene: TRBJ2-5; CDR3 protein: CASSRAGGEETQYF; CDR3 DNA: TGTGCTAGCAGCCGAGCGGGGGGGGAAGAGACCCAGTACTTC
D gene: .; V gene: TRBV25-1; clone size: many; J gene: TRBJ2-7; CDR3 protein: CASSEPGAGIYEQYF; CDR3 DNA: TGTGCCAGCAGTGAACCGGGTGCCGGGATCTACGAGCAGTACTTC
D gene: .; V gene: TRBV6-5; clone size: many; J gene: TRBJ2-3; CDR3 protein: CASSYSSVGDTQYF; CDR3 DNA: TGTGCCAGCAGTTACAGCTCGGTTGGAGATACGCAGTATTTT
D gene: .; V gene: TRBV25-1; clone size: many; J gene: TRBJ1-4; CDR3 protein: CASSDPLTEKLFF; CDR3 DNA: TGTGCCAGCAGTGACCCTTTGACAGAAAAACTGTTTTTT
D gene: .; V gene: TRBV19; clone size: .; J gene: TRBJ2-5; CDR3 protein: CASSNQGGWETQYF; CDR3 DNA: TGTGCCAGTAGTAACCAGGGAGGATGGGAGACCCAGTACTTC
D gene: .; V gene: TRBV10-1; clone size: .; J gene: TRBJ2-3; CDR3 protein: CASSRAGYTDTQYF; CDR3 DNA: TGCGCCAGTAGTAGGGCAGGCTACACAGATACGCAGTATTTT
D gene: .; V gene: TRBV12-3/TRBV12-4; clone size: .; J gene: TRBJ1-3; CDR3 protein: CASSNAGNTIYF; CDR3 DNA: TGTGCCAGCAGTAATGCTGGAAACACCATATATTTT
D gene: TRBD1; V gene: TRBV29-1; clone size: many; J gene: TRBJ1-2; CDR3 protein: CSVRQGLSYGYTF; CDR3 DNA: TGCAGCGTCCGACAGGGGCTCAGCTATGGCTACACCTTC
D gene: .; V gene: TRBV5-1; clone size: .; J gene: TRBJ2-7; CDR3 protein: CASSLEGPLPQYF; CDR3 DNA: TGCGCCAGCAGCCTCGAGGGCCCCTTGCCGCAGTACTTC
D gene: TRBD2; V gene: TRBV6-5; clone size: many; J gene: TRBJ2-1; CDR3 protein: CASSYSPSGGRYNEQFF; CDR3 DNA: TGTGCCAGCAGTTACTCTCCGTCTGGCGGGAGGTACAATGAGCAGTTCTTC
D gene: TRBD2; V gene: TRBV29-1; clone size: few; J gene: TRBJ2-3; CDR3 protein: CSVPTSGTDTQYF; CDR3 DNA: TGCAGCGTCCCGACTAGCGGGACAGATACGCAGTATTTT
D gene: TRBD2; V gene: TRBV2; clone size: .; J gene: TRBJ2-5; CDR3 protein: CASSGTSGDDTQYF; CDR3 DNA: TGTGCCAGCAGTGGGACTAGCGGGGATGATACCCAGTACTTC
D gene: .; V gene: TRBV20-1; clone size: many; J gene: TRBJ1-5; CDR3 protein: CSASNPILRATRPQHF; CDR3 DNA: TGCAGTGCTAGCAACCCTATCCTCCGGGCCACTCGGCCCCAGCATTTT
D gene: TRBD2; V gene: TRBV27; clone size: many; J gene: TRBJ2-5; CDR3 protein: CASRRTSGTETQYF; CDR3 DNA: TGTGCCAGCAGGAGGACTAGCGGAACAGAGACCCAGTACTTC
D gene: .; V gene: TRBV19; clone size: many; J gene: TRBJ1-2; CDR3 protein: CASSLTGRANYGYTF; CDR3 DNA: TGTGCCAGTAGCCTCACAGGGCGGGCTAACTATGGCTACACCTTC
D gene: .; V gene: TRBV15; clone size: .; J gene: TRBJ1-1; CDR3 protein: CATSTRPGPNTEAFF; CDR3 DNA: TGTGCCACCAGCACCAGACCGGGCCCTAACACTGAAGCTTTCTTT
D gene: TRBD1; V gene: TRBV3-1; clone size: many; J gene: TRBJ1-1; CDR3 protein: CASSHHLGQGNTEAFF; CDR3 DNA: TGTGCCAGCAGCCATCATCTGGGACAGGGAAACACTGAAGCTTTCTTT
D gene: .; V gene: TRBV30; clone size: many; J gene: TRBJ1-6; CDR3 protein: CAWRGSSYNSPLHF; CDR3 DNA: TGTGCCTGGAGGGGTAGCTCCTATAATTCACCCCTCCACTTT
D gene: .; V gene: TRBV7-6; clone size: .; J gene: TRBJ2-1; CDR3 protein: CASSFAGASAGVSYNEQFF; CDR3 DNA: TGTGCCAGCAGCTTTGCGGGTGCCTCAGCGGGTGTGTCCTACAATGAGCAGTTCTTC
D gene: TRBD1; V gene: TRBV27; clone size: .; J gene: TRBJ1-2; CDR3 protein: CASLSSPMAGQAYGYTF; CDR3 DNA: TGTGCCAGCCTTTCCTCTCCGATGGCGGGACAGGCTTATGGCTACACCTTC
D gene: TRBD1; V gene: TRBV5-5; clone size: many; J gene: TRBJ1-1; CDR3 protein: CASSLGQGTGEAFF; CDR3 DNA: TGTGCCAGCAGCTTGGGACAGGGGACGGGTGAAGCTTTCTTT
D gene: .; V gene: TRBV5-8; clone size: .; J gene: TRBJ1-2; CDR3 protein: CASSLPANYGYTF; CDR3 DNA: TGTGCCAGCAGCTTGCCCGCAAACTATGGCTACACCTTC
D gene: TRBD1; V gene: TRBV11-3; clone size: few; J gene: TRBJ1-4; CDR3 protein: CASSRTGSGEKLFF; CDR3 DNA: TGTGCCAGCAGCCGGACAGGGTCGGGTGAAAAACTGTTTTTT
D gene: .; V gene: TRBV7-2; clone size: many; J gene: TRBJ1-5; CDR3 protein: CASSFQDGWWPQHF; CDR3 DNA: TGTGCCAGCAGCTTTCAGGACGGTTGGTGGCCCCAGCATTTT
D gene: .; V gene: TRBV25-1; clone size: few; J gene: TRBJ1-1; CDR3 protein: CASSGTAGWAFF; CDR3 DNA: TGTGCCAGCAGTGGCACAGCCGGTTGGGCTTTCTTT
D gene: .; V gene: TRBV19; clone size: .; J gene: TRBJ1-2; CDR3 protein: CAGSMGQAIYGYTF; CDR3 DNA: TGTGCCGGTAGTATGGGGCAGGCGATCTATGGCTACACCTTC
D gene: .; V gene: TRBV2; clone size: many; J gene: TRBJ2-1; CDR3 protein: CATRGGGLEEQFF; CDR3 DNA: TGTGCCACCCGAGGTGGCGGATTAGAAGAGCAGTTCTTC
D gene: TRBD1; V gene: TRBV5-5; clone size: .; J gene: TRBJ1-3; CDR3 protein: CASSFEDRDINTIYF; CDR3 DNA: TGTGCCAGCAGCTTCGAGGACAGGGATATTAACACCATATATTTT
D gene: .; V gene: TRBV20-1; clone size: many; J gene: TRBJ1-4; CDR3 protein: CSARDILRRNNEKLFF; CDR3 DNA: TGCAGTGCTAGAGATATCCTCCGACGGAATAATGAAAAACTGTTTTTT
D gene: TRBD2; V gene: TRBV12-5; clone size: .; J gene: TRBJ2-2; CDR3 protein: CASGLVAGGANGELFF; CDR3 DNA: TGTGCTAGTGGTTTGGTGGCGGGGGGCGCTAACGGGGAGCTGTTTTTT
D gene: .; V gene: TRBV10-3; clone size: .; J gene: TRBJ1-6; CDR3 protein: CAIRGDGNSPLHF; CDR3 DNA: TGTGCCATCAGAGGGGACGGAAATTCACCCCTCCACTTT
D gene: TRBD1; V gene: TRBV19; clone size: many; J gene: TRBJ1-2; CDR3 protein: CASSIGGQASNYGYTF; CDR3 DNA: TGTGCCAGTAGTATCGGAGGACAGGCAAGCAACTATGGCTACACCTTC
D gene: .; V gene: TRBV15; clone size: many; J gene: TRBJ2-2; CDR3 protein: CATSREYGAPDTGELFF; CDR3 DNA: TGTGCCACCAGCAGAGAGTATGGGGCGCCGGACACCGGGGAGCTGTTTTTT
D gene: .; V gene: TRBV28; clone size: many; J gene: TRBJ1-2; CDR3 protein: CASSTNYGYTF; CDR3 DNA: TGTGCCAGCAGTACGAACTATGGCTACACCTTC
D gene: .; V gene: TRBV20-1; clone size: many; J gene: TRBJ1-2; CDR3 protein: CSATEGGGVYGYTF; CDR3 DNA: TGCAGTGCCACCGAGGGGGGGGGTGTCTATGGCTACACCTTC
D gene: .; V gene: TRBV18; clone size: many; J gene: TRBJ2-7; CDR3 protein: CASSPQGPGEQYF; CDR3 DNA: TGTGCCAGCTCCCCTCAGGGACCGGGCGAGCAGTACTTC
D gene: TRBD2; V gene: TRBV18; clone size: few; J gene: TRBJ2-1; CDR3 protein: CASSPSSGSIFLF; CDR3 DNA: TGTGCCAGCTCACCCTCTAGCGGGAGTATTTTTCTCTTC
D gene: .; V gene: TRBV25-1; clone size: .; J gene: TRBJ1-1; CDR3 protein: CASSPKLGGAFF; CDR3 DNA: TGTGCCAGCAGCCCCAAACTGGGAGGGGCTTTCTTT
D gene: TRBD1; V gene: TRBV11-1; clone size: .; J gene: TRBJ2-7; CDR3 protein: CASSLRDSLYEQYF; CDR3 DNA: TGTGCCAGCAGCTTACGGGACAGTCTCTACGAGCAGTACTTC
D gene: .; V gene: TRBV24-1; clone size: .; J gene: TRBJ1-1; CDR3 protein: CATSDGGNTEAFF; CDR3 DNA: TGTGCCACCAGTGACGGGGGGAACACTGAAGCTTTCTTT
D gene: .; V gene: TRBV19; clone size: many; J gene: TRBJ2-7; CDR3 protein: CASSLGGSSGEQYF; CDR3 DNA: TGTGCCAGTAGTTTAGGAGGGAGTTCGGGGGAGCAGTACTTC
D gene: .; V gene: TRBV24-1; clone size: .; J gene: TRBJ2-3; CDR3 protein: CATSTPRQSGADTQYF; CDR3 DNA: TGTGCCACCAGTACTCCTAGGCAGAGTGGGGCGGATACGCAGTATTTT
D gene: .; V gene: TRBV12-3/TRBV12-4; clone size: .; J gene: TRBJ2-5; CDR3 protein: CASSLTPETQYF; CDR3 DNA: TGTGCCAGCAGTTTGACCCCTGAGACCCAGTACTTC
D gene: .; V gene: TRBV2; clone size: many; J gene: TRBJ2-1; CDR3 protein: CASQVGSDNEQFF; CDR3 DNA: TGTGCCTCGCAGGTTGGATCGGACAATGAGCAGTTCTTC
D gene: TRBD2; V gene: TRBV29-1; clone size: few; J gene: TRBJ2-7; CDR3 protein: CSLGPAGGEQYF; CDR3 DNA: TGCAGCTTGGGCCCAGCGGGAGGCGAGCAGTACTTC
D gene: TRBD1; V gene: TRBV7-6; clone size: .; J gene: TRBJ1-2; CDR3 protein: CASSAPGGTGYTF; CDR3 DNA: TGTGCCAGCAGCGCCCCAGGGGGCACTGGCTACACCTTC
D gene: .; V gene: TRBV10-3; clone size: .; J gene: TRBJ1-5; CDR3 protein: CAISVNSNQPQHF; CDR3 DNA: TGTGCCATCAGTGTTAATAGCAATCAGCCCCAGCATTTT
D gene: .; V gene: TRBV12-3/TRBV12-4; clone size: .; J gene: TRBJ1-1; CDR3 protein: CASSNMNTEAFF; CDR3 DNA: TGTGCCAGCAGCAATATGAACACTGAAGCTTTCTTT
D gene: TRBD1; V gene: TRBV10-3; clone size: .; J gene: TRBJ1-4; CDR3 protein: CANAGQGDEKLFF; CDR3 DNA: TGTGCCAACGCCGGGCAGGGGGACGAAAAACTGTTTTTT
D gene: TRBD2; V gene: TRBV2; clone size: many; J gene: TRBJ2-2; CDR3 protein: CASSETSGGAGELFF; CDR3 DNA: TGTGCCAGCAGTGAAACTAGCGGGGGGGCCGGGGAGCTGTTTTTT
D gene: .; V gene: TRBV10-3; clone size: .; J gene: TRBJ2-1; CDR3 protein: CATGGFGQRNNEQFF; CDR3 DNA: TGTGCCACCGGTGGTTTTGGACAGAGAAACAATGAGCAGTTCTTC
D gene: .; V gene: TRBV5-1; clone size: .; J gene: TRBJ2-1; CDR3 protein: CASSWGNVNEQFF; CDR3 DNA: TGCGCCAGCAGCTGGGGGAATGTCAATGAGCAGTTCTTC
D gene: .; V gene: TRBV5-1; clone size: many; J gene: TRBJ2-3; CDR3 protein: CASSLAVDTQYF; CDR3 DNA: TGCGCCAGCAGCTTGGCGGTAGATACGCAGTATTTT
D gene: .; V gene: TRBV7-7; clone size: .; J gene: TRBJ2-2; CDR3 protein: CASSGPQGDGGELFF; CDR3 DNA: TGTGCCAGCAGCGGTCCTCAGGGTGACGGCGGGGAGCTGTTTTTT
D gene: .; V gene: TRBV20-1; clone size: .; J gene: TRBJ1-1; CDR3 protein: CSAREGGRANTEAFF; CDR3 DNA: TGCAGTGCTAGAGAGGGAGGTAGGGCGAACACTGAAGCTTTCTTT
D gene: .; V gene: TRBV7-8; clone size: .; J gene: TRBJ1-2; CDR3 protein: CASSLQTGRKDGYTF; CDR3 DNA: TGTGCCAGCAGCCTTCAAACAGGGAGGAAGGATGGCTACACCTTC
D gene: .; V gene: TRBV27; clone size: .; J gene: TRBJ1-2; CDR3 protein: CASSLNYEINYGYTF; CDR3 DNA: TGTGCCAGCAGTTTAAATTACGAAATTAACTATGGCTACACCTTC
D gene: TRBD1; V gene: TRBV20-1; clone size: few; J gene: TRBJ1-2; CDR3 protein: CSARGTGGYGYTF; CDR3 DNA: TGCAGTGCTAGAGGGACAGGGGGCTATGGCTACACCTTC